This T cell receptor (beta chain) was recovered during a study of human T cells and chemical hapten exposure. Study background: Per-sample TCR yield variation was attributed mainly to small pooled library volume differences.

TCRdb processed the RACE reads anew with MiXCR; each CDR3 protein has one entry. The repertoire holds under 45,000 distinct CDR3 sequences, with roughly a tenth as singletons. Broader study findings: Patch test score showed a positive correlation with PT1 expanded TCR counts. Relative to control repertoires, expanded TCRs gave rise to significantly more large CDR3 similarity clusters. The presence of alopecia in the donors means their immune response may differ from healthy people's.

Looked up from germline, CDR1 is KGHSH and CDR2 is LQKENI. Between the trimmed V and J ends, which lost 3 bases and 5 bases, there was a span of 13 bases. The CDR3 totals 14 residues. Described time point: pre-sensitization, week 0. Described treatment: therapeutic diphenylcyclopropenone sensitization with weekly scalp DPC. The sample holds many counts of this clonotype. Its antigen is as yet unknown. The genes are TRBV18 and TRBJ1-2, with D perhaps TRBD1 (6 bases). The receptor was derived from a man younger than 45 with alopecia areata. Some clones in this sample may be carry-over from other donors' samples. This material consisted of whole blood, taken in connection with sensitization to the hapten diphenylcyclopropenone (DPC). The CDR3 spells CASSPGTPQYGYTF. Here the CDR3 DNA reads TGTGCCAGCTCACCCGGGACACCTCAATATGGCTACACCTTC. The entire variable domain, with the rest obtained from reference TRBV18 and TRBJ1-2, is as follows: NAGVMQNPRHLVRRRGQEARLRCSPMKGHSHVYWYRQLPEEGLKFMVYLQKENIIDESGMPKERFSAEFPKEGPSILRIQQVVRGDSAAYFCASSPGTPQYGYTFGSGTRLTVV.